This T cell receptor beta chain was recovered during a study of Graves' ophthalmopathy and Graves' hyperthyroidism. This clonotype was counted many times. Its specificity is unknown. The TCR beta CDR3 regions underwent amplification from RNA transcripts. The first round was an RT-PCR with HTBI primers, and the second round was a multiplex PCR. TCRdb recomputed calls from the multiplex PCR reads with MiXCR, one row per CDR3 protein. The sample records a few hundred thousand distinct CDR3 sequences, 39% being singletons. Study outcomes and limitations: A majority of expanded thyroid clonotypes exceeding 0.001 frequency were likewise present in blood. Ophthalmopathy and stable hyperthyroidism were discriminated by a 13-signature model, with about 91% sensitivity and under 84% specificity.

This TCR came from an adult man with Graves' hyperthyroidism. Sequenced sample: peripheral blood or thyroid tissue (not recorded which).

CDR3 sequence (DNA): TGTGCCAGCAGCGGCGGAGGATGGGTCGGCTACACCTTC. Protein product: CASSGGGWVGYTF. V is TRBV9 and J is TRBJ1-2; no definite D call. This CDR3 spans 13 amino acids. Per germline, CDR1 SGDLS and CDR2 YYNGEE. V shed 3 bases and J shed 8 bases, with 14 bases lying between them.